Described below is a single T cell receptor (beta chain) sequence and its context. Its antigen remains unidentified. No clone much larger than this one lies a single base away; base qualities are absent. The cohort consisted of 666 healthy bone marrow donors. Cohort members were all nominally healthy when sampled, although unrecorded immune exposures were likely present. The donor tested CMV seronegative and was one of the 352 seronegative cohort members. A peripheral blood sample was collected from each donor, and TCR beta sequencing was performed on peripheral blood mononuclear cells. Genomic DNA was extracted from the blood cell samples with the Qiagen DNeasy Blood Extraction Kit. This entry comes from a study of cytomegalovirus exposure and HLA in healthy donors (dated by TCRdb to about 2017). Broadly, across the study: An earlier analysis of more than 550 of the donors reported 276 Gb of sequence data and about 120 million unique TCR beta sequences obtained from about 180 million T cells. About 300 gigabases of sequencing data and roughly 90 million unique TCR sequences were included in an early release covering several hundred HLA-typed donors. Among the roughly 400 genotyped donors, more than 70% belonged to the genetic ancestry cluster associated with self-reported Caucasian donors. The study aimed to test whether signatures of past pathogen exposure could be identified by cataloging public T cell receptors. The T cell repertoires of several hundred subjects were profiled by immunosequencing and related to cytomegalovirus serostatus. In addition to the first cohort of approximately 670 subjects, a separate validation cohort of approximately 110 different subjects was used. To predict cytomegalovirus infection status, the study brought together high-throughput TCR immunosequencing, statistical association of individual TCRs with disease status, and machine learning. In a later analysis, previously published TCR beta repertoires from hundreds of donors were re-analyzed and high-resolution HLA genotyping was added so that TCR occurrence patterns could be studied. In the later analysis, no new phenotypic data were used to find candidate immune exposures; instead, reliance was placed on TCR beta sequences and their occurrence across donors. An earlier analysis of about 620 of the donors applied high-throughput TCR beta sequencing to assess whether each TCR beta V gene segment acted as functional or pseudogenic. Donor age, sex, ethnicity and CMV serostatus were compiled alongside the repertoire data. A later genetic analysis took genome-wide SNP genotypes for about three fifths of the 666 donors and used that subset as a discovery cohort. All discovery cohort repertoires had been generated using a single sequencing platform. Class I and class II HLA loci were covered by the typing at four-digit resolution. Typing coverage varied by locus: 629-630 donors for A, B, C, DRB1 and DQB1; approximately 500 for DQA1; nearly 610 for DPA1; roughly 450 for DPB1. Because of strong linkage in the cohort, a few DR-DQ haplotypes were treated as single units for association and clustering. Among 398 genotyped donors of the cohort, an average of approximately 200,000 unique TCR beta nucleotide sequences was sequenced per donor, of which roughly 18% were non-productive. Study-wide findings and limitations: Most TCR sequences were seen in very few donors, while some public TCRs were found in many individuals. Compared with equally common non-associated chains, HLA-associated TCR beta chains in a later analysis were more clonally expanded and had lower generation probabilities. An earlier analysis of 450 to 750 of the donors showed that most TCR beta V segments appeared in productive rearrangements either about 87% or about 30% of the time, which broadly matched IMGT annotations. A cluster of highly shared sequence variants was judged likely to represent a technical artifact of the sequencing pipeline. CMV serostatus was the only immune exposure information available for the cohort. Some IMGT-functional V segments, including TRBV6-2 and TRBV6-3, could not be distinguished by the 87-base-pair reads and were therefore excluded. Because counts were too low, seventeen rarely observed V segments, including chromosome 9 orphons, were excluded from the earlier analysis of under 650 of the donors. Presence/absence analyses assumed roughly uniform sequencing depth across donors, an assumption that may not hold. The study gave a list of under 200 TCR beta chains associated with cytomegalovirus. In a later analysis, several top co-occurrence clusters were reported to appear linked to parvovirus B19, influenza, CMV and Epstein-Barr virus. Compared with the roughly 670-donor mean, donors in an Asian-associated ancestry cluster had fewer N-insertions in productive TCRs, according to a later genetic analysis. V-gene and J-gene trimming of TCR beta chains was associated with a missense DCLRE1C variant in a later genetic analysis, and the association was replicated in an independent cohort. Linkage disequilibrium might explain the correlated functional status among segregating V segments, but an unknown experimental factor could not be excluded. A few of the identified cytomegalovirus-associated TCR beta chains were confirmed in vitro to be specific for cytomegalovirus antigens. Assigning TCR associations to individual alleles was difficult when HLA alleles, especially DR and DQ, strongly co-occurred. In a later analysis, most CMV-associated TCR beta chains were found to appear HLA-restricted, with HLA associations seemingly driven largely by CMV exposure. HLA typing was unavailable for some donors at each locus, so association tests used only the typed subset. In a later analysis, the rate of TCR association differed among HLA loci, with DRB1 alleles having the most associated TCRs and HLA-C alleles having the fewest. A further reported finding was that TCR beta sequences accurately predicted the HLA-A and HLA-B alleles for most subjects in the first cohort. The authors suggested that the approach could potentially be extended to other disease states and immunological phenotypes. The cohort was sequenced for TCR beta chains only, and without alpha or paired-chain data the features that could be detected were limited. In a later analysis, some 17,000 TCR beta sequences were associated with specific HLA alleles at a false discovery rate of 0.05. The classifier was reported to diagnose cytomegalovirus status with high specificity and sensitivity in both the original and validation cohorts.

CDR1 ENHRY and CDR2 SYGVKD were looked up in the germline V gene. From the cysteine through the phenylalanine, the CDR3 covers 15 amino acids. CDR3 DNA is the only sequence kept; it has 45 bases, read in frame from the first base. From V the trimming removes 6 bases and from J it removes 5 bases, while the gene matches leave 4 bases of the junction unaccounted for. Receptor libraries were prepared by the immunoSEQ multiplex PCR assay. For the multiplex PCR, a mixture combining 60 forward primers for TCR Vbeta segments and 13 reverse primers for TCR Jbeta segments was used. The CDR3 region of rearranged TCR beta genes was amplified from genomic DNA with a multiplex PCR assay. The Illumina HiSeq System was used to sequence the amplified TCR beta libraries as 87-base-pair reads. Turning to the authors' computational methods: A later analysis counted some 80 million unique TCR beta chains across the 550 to 750 repertoires, and some 11 million of these chains were shared by at least two donors. Raw reads were error-corrected and collapsed into unique sequences by a nearest-neighbor algorithm in which closely related sequences were merged to remove PCR and sequencing errors. V, D and J gene segments were assigned by aligning CDR3 sequences to IMGT reference sequences. For a sequence to be retained, at least a six-nucleotide match to both a V gene segment and a J gene segment was required. Rearrangements were called productive when the CDR3 lacked stop codons and stayed in frame with V and J; all others were non-productive. Following IMGT convention, CDR3 was defined as the stretch from the second conserved V-encoded cysteine up to the conserved J-encoded phenylalanine. In an earlier analysis of just under 600 of the donors, sequences lacking an unambiguous match to a single V gene segment were excluded. In an earlier analysis of some 590 of the donors, a V segment was called functional when productive rearrangements were above 56.7%, and segregating when the standard deviation between donors exceeded 5%. A statistical classification framework was built for diagnosing cytomegalovirus status from the catalog of TCR beta chain sequences. In a later analysis, TCR nucleotide sequences were compared against IMGT/GENE-DB human TR gene sequences so that V and J genes could be assigned. In a later analysis, CDR3 sequences and most-parsimonious VDJ recombination scenarios were assigned using the TCRdist pipeline. A later analysis defined each TCR beta chain by its CDR3 amino acid sequence plus V-gene family, and excluded reads lacking a unique V-gene family. In a later analysis, 450 to 600 highly shared, low-generation-probability nucleotide sequences were removed to address suspected cross-contamination and a sequencing artifact. In a later analysis, a clonal expansion index was calculated for each public chain from normalized within-repertoire ranks of inferred template counts. In a later analysis, generation probabilities were computed using a VDJ recombination model fitted to out-of-frame rearrangements, and the results were checked against IGoR. In a later analysis, TCR-TCR, TCR-HLA and TCR-CMV co-occurrence was scored with hypergeometric tests, and a repertoire-size bias correction was applied to TCR pairs. To estimate false discovery rates, a later analysis permuted the HLA or CMV assignments 20 times. In a later analysis, co-occurring TCRs were grouped using DBSCAN, with TCRdist sequence similarity added in when clustering inside HLA-allele-positive subsets. Repertoires with fewer than 30,000 or more than 120,000 public chains, plus five repertoires with anomalous nucleotide sharing, were excluded from co-occurrence clustering. TCRdb mirrors the immuneACCESS table, restricted to in-frame sequences. Some clones are absent from its copies; in checked studies, under half trace to an unresolved V gene, and the reason for the others is unknown. V and J calls and clone size are those listed in that table; D and trimming were worked out from the DNA. This sample comprises about 180,000 clones, approximately 82% of them detected only once. Roughly 2% of the sample lies in the top ten.

The clonotype comes from a woman aged 25-40 years in good health and CMV-seronegative. Material for sequencing was PBMCs. This chain is built from TRBV10-3 and TRBJ2-2, with TRBD1 identical over 12 junction bases. The CDR3 corresponds to CAIRGTGGDTGELFF. The nucleotide sequence reads TGTGCCATCAGGGGGACAGGGGGCGATACCGGGGAGCTGTTTTTT.